Each of the 9 T cell receptor beta chains below was sequenced from the same sample in a study of blood T cell repertoires in COVID-19. TCRdb's copy holds only in-frame clones and misses some; the assay was immunoSEQ multiplex PCR. The table includes 15,000 to 20,000 clones, over 75% detected once. Sequenced sample: peripheral blood. These TCRs come from a man in his forties with active COVID-19.

This clone turned up a few times. The gene calls are TRBV30 and TRBJ2-7; 11 nucleotides line up with TRBD2. Germline assignment: CDR1 GTSNPN and CDR2 SVGIG (reference sequence). CDR3 length: 13 residues. V lost 6 bases and J lost 4; bases outside the gene matches: 5. The CDR3 region has the DNA TGTGCCTGTAGTAGCGGGAGGGAATACGAGCAGTACTTC. As protein: CACSSGREYEQYF. The entire variable domain, with the rest obtained from reference TRBV30 and TRBJ2-7, is as follows: SQTIHQWPATLVQPVGSPLSLECTVEGTSNPNLYWYRQAAGRGLQLLFYSVGIGQISSEVPQNLSASRPQDRQFILSSKKLLLSDSGFYLCACSSGREYEQYFGPGTRLTVT.

The chain combines TRBV12-5 with TRBJ2-7; 7 bases are a match to TRBD2. With V trimmed by 3 bases and J by 4 bases, 12 bases remained unmatched. The CDR3 loop spans 16 amino acids. The germline CDR1 and CDR2 sequences are LGHNT and FRNRAP. The CDR3 coding sequence is TGTGCTAGTGGTTTCCCCCTGGGGGGGAGGGGATACGAGCAGTACTTC. Translation gives CASGFPLGGRGYEQYF.

The CDR3, as DNA: TGTGCCAGCAGCCCAAGGGCCAGGGAGGCCACAGATACGCAGTATTTT. It is translated as CASSPRAREATDTQYF. The chain has TRBV9 and TRBJ2-3; tentatively, D is TRBD2 (6 bases). CDR3 length: 16 amino acids. CDR1 and CDR2 from the germline V gene are SGDLS and YYNGEE. V shed 4 bases and J shed 2 bases, with 17 bases lying between them.

The J gene is TRBJ2-3, the V gene TRBV30; D is perhaps TRBD2 (6 bases). V gave up 2 bases and J gave up 3 bases, with 15 bases separating them. CDR3 size: 15 residues. Germline V gene sequence: CDR1 GTSNPN, CDR2 SVGIG (reference sequence). DNA of the CDR3: TGTGCCTGGAGTTGGGGGTATGGAGGGACAGATACGCAGTATTTT. Amino acids: CAWSWGYGGTDTQYF.

The genes are TRBV12-3 or TRBV12-4 and TRBJ2-3; D possibly corresponds to TRBD1 (5 bases). The V end lost 6 bases, the J end lost 2 bases, and 9 bases lay between the germline ends. The length of the CDR3 is 13 residues. The CDR3 region is CASRLTDTDTQYF. The CDR3, as DNA: TGTGCCAGCAGACTGACAGACACAGATACGCAGTATTTT.

The genes are TRBV30 and TRBJ2-6; D may be TRBD2 (5 bases). This CDR3 region has 17 residues. Looked up from germline, CDR1 is GTSNPN and CDR2 is SVGIG (reference sequence). V lost 3 bases, J lost 12 bases, and 27 bases lay in between. CDR3 DNA: TGTGCCTGGAGGGAGTGGGAGCACCCCTCCCGAATATTCGTCCTGACTTTC. Translating it yields CAWREWEHPSRIFVLTF. Based on the CDR3 plus reference TRBV30 and TRBJ2-6, the full variable domain is SQTIHQWPATLVQPVGSPLSLECTVEGTSNPNLYWYRQAAGRGLQLLFYSVGIGQISSEVPQNLSASRPQDRQFILSSKKLLLSDSGFYLCAWREWEHPSRIFVLTFGAGSRLTVL.

The V gene is TRBV6-6, the J gene TRBJ2-5; possible D gene TRBD2, 6 bases. Germline CDR1 MNHNY, CDR2 SVGAGI (reference sequence). The CDR3 consists of 14 residues. Trimming took off 5 bases at V and 1 base at J, with 11 bases between the two ends. The DNA for the CDR3 is TGTGCCAGCAGTCCCCTAGCGCCCCAAGAGACCCAGTACTTC. Its protein product is CASSPLAPQETQYF.

The CDR3 loop reads CASSDPSSPSGNTDTQYF. As DNA, the CDR3 is TGTGCCAGCAGTGACCCCTCTTCCCCCAGCGGGAACACAGATACGCAGTATTTT. The V call is TRBV2, the J call TRBJ2-3, with 7 nucleotides matching TRBD2. Germline V gene lookup returns CDR1 SNHLY and CDR2 FYNNEI. V lost 3 bases and J lost 2; bases outside the gene matches: 14. This CDR3 spans 18 amino acids. The full variable domain, its missing parts supplied by reference TRBV2 and TRBJ2-3, is EPEVTQTPSHQVTQMGQEVILRCVPISNHLYFYWYRQILGQKVEFLVSFYNNEISEKSEIFDDQFSVERPDGSNFTLKIRSTKLEDSAMYFCASSDPSSPSGNTDTQYFGPGTRLTVL.

The chain employs TRBV7-9 and TRBJ2-1; TRBD2 might be the D (6 bases). The CDR3 loop spans 15 amino acids. The ends were cut back, 3 bases at V and 5 bases at J, with 14 bases in the middle. Germline V gene sequence: CDR1 SEHNR, CDR2 FQNEAQ (reference sequence). CDR3 in amino acids: CASSLLGGIHNEQFF. DNA of the CDR3: TGTGCCAGCAGCTTGTTAGGCGGGATCCACAATGAGCAGTTCTTC.